The 14 T cell receptor beta chains below all came from one sample that was sequenced in a study of blood T cell repertoires in COVID-19. Profiling relied on immunoSEQ multiplex PCR, and the TCRdb table lists in-frame clones only, not all of them. The table lists around 150,000 clones, around 89% of them singletons, with 6.6% in the top ten. The sequenced sample was PBMCs or T cells enriched from blood (not recorded which). The receptors derive from a woman aged 45-60 years who had recovered from COVID-19.

This clone was found a few times. The V and J genes are TRBV7-2 and TRBJ2-1, with TRBD2 matching 11 bases. CDR1 and CDR2 from the germline V gene are SGHTA and FQGNSA. V was pared by 5 bases and J by 0 bases, with 6 bases of the junction left unmatched. The CDR3 totals 17 residues. Here the CDR3 reads CASSVTLAGGSYNEQFF. CDR3 sequence (DNA): TGTGCCAGCAGCGTTACCCTAGCGGGGGGCTCCTACAATGAGCAGTTCTTC.

This CDR3 is CASTTLLQANEQFF. DNA of the CDR3: TGTGCCAGCACAACACTACTACAAGCCAATGAGCAGTTCTTC. The chain combines TRBV6-5 with TRBJ2-1; D is unresolved. Trimming removed 7 bases from V and 6 bases from J, with 16 bases in between. CDR3 size: 14 residues. CDR1 and CDR2 from the germline V gene are MNHEY and SVGAGI.

V and J are TRBV9 and TRBJ1-2; D possibly corresponds to TRBD1 (5 bases). This CDR3 is 13 amino acids long. CDR1 SGDLS and CDR2 YYNGEE come from the germline V gene. The V gene lost 0 bases and the J gene lost 7 bases, with 10 bases spanning the gap. The CDR3 sequence is CASSVGSGLGYTF. The CDR3, as DNA: TGTGCCAGCAGCGTAGGGTCAGGGCTTGGCTACACCTTC.

This CDR3 reads CASSNRGGSFYNEQFF. CDR3 DNA: TGTGCCAGCAGTAACCGGGGGGGAAGCTTCTACAATGAGCAGTTCTTC. The rearrangement links TRBV27 to TRBJ2-1, with TRBD2 identical over 8 bases. Germline CDR1 reads MNHEY; CDR2 reads SMNVEV (reference sequence). V was pared by 5 bases and J by 3 bases, with 9 bases of the junction left unmatched. This CDR3 is 16 amino acids long.

The DNA of the CDR3 is TGTGCCAGCAGTTTTGTAGGGGGCACTGAAGCTTTCTTT. This encodes CASSFVGGTEAFF. The rearrangement joins TRBV27 to TRBJ1-1; possible D gene TRBD1, 6 bases. The CDR3 contains 13 residues. Germline CDR1 reads MNHEY; CDR2 reads SMNVEV (reference sequence). Trimming removed 3 bases from V and 4 bases from J, with 9 bases in between.

The chain uses TRBV19 and TRBJ1-6, with TRBD1 identical over 10 bases. This CDR3 contains 15 residues. The germline V gene has CDR1 LNHDA and CDR2 SQIVND (reference sequence). The trim removed 5 bases at V and 9 bases at J, leaving 7 bases unmatched. The CDR3 loop is CASSAGQGSSSPLHF. In DNA form, the CDR3 reads TGTGCCAGTAGTGCGGGACAGGGGTCGAGTTCACCCCTCCACTTT.

The chain is built from TRBV6-2 or TRBV6-3 and TRBJ2-1; 11 bases line up with TRBD1. Germline V lookup: CDR1 MNHEY, CDR2 SVGEGT. The CDR3 totals 17 residues. V was pared by 2 bases and J by 8 bases, with 11 bases of the junction left unmatched. The CDR3 DNA sequence: TGTGCCAGCAGTTACGCCCCGGACAGGGGGCGGATGGATGAGCAGTTCTTC. Protein product: CASSYAPDRGRMDEQFF.

The chain uses TRBV4-1 and TRBJ1-2, with TRBD1 matching 7 bases. The CDR3 is 16 residues long. Germline CDR1 reads MGHRA; CDR2 reads YSYEKL. The junction had 13 bases not matched to a gene; V was cut back by 0 bases and J by 9 bases. The CDR3 DNA reads TGCGCCAGCAGCCAAGATGCGGGACAGCCCGGGTTAAGCTACACCTTC. Translating gives CASSQDAGQPGLSYTF.

This clone occurred a few times. The chain couples TRBV2 to TRBJ1-1; D is unresolved. The CDR3 consists of 15 residues. V was trimmed by 2 bases and J by 7 bases, leaving 17 bases between them. Germline V lookup: CDR1 SNHLY, CDR2 FYNNEI. The CDR3 sequence: CASSELRIELGEAFF. CDR3 nucleotides: TGTGCCAGCAGTGAATTGCGGATTGAGCTGGGTGAAGCTTTCTTT.

The chain uses TRBV6-2 or TRBV6-3 and TRBJ2-1; D is undetermined. Trimming took off 4 bases at V and 6 bases at J, with 7 bases between the two ends. The germline CDR1 and CDR2 sequences are MNHEY and SVGEGT. The CDR3 has 12 residues. DNA for the CDR3: TGTGCCAGCAGTTGGTTGAGCAATGAGCAGTTCTTC. Protein product: CASSWLSNEQFF.

The chain has TRBV7-2 and TRBJ2-7; the match to TRBD1 covers 9 bases. The CDR3 length is 15 residues. Germline CDR1 is SGHTA and CDR2 is FQGNSA. The junction had 6 bases not matched to a gene; V was cut back by 2 bases and J by 4 bases. DNA of the CDR3: TGTGCCAGCAGCTTACCAGGACAGGGGAGGTACGAGCAGTACTTC. It encodes CASSLPGQGRYEQYF.

This clone showed up just once. J is TRBJ2-3 and V is TRBV7-9; 7 positions match TRBD1. This CDR3 has 13 amino acids. J was trimmed by 6 bases and V by 4 bases; bases with no gene match: 4. Per the germline V gene, CDR1 is SEHNR and CDR2 is FQNEAQ (reference sequence). CDR3 loop: CASSSQGMDTQYF. The CDR3 bases are TGTGCCAGCAGCTCACAGGGGATGGATACGCAGTATTTT.

V gene TRBV12-3 or TRBV12-4 combines with J gene TRBJ2-1; D remains unclear. The CDR3 runs 11 residues. The germline V and J ends were trimmed by 5 bases and 9 bases, with 8 bases remaining between them. The DNA of the CDR3 is TGTGCCAGCAGTCGGGTCCGTGAGCAGTTCTTC. Translation gives CASSRVREQFF.

The V call is TRBV12-3 or TRBV12-4, the J call TRBJ1-6, with D unclear. The CDR3 is 13 residues long. V was clipped by 6 bases and J by 7 bases, with 10 bases between them. CDR3 residues: CASSSLGNSPLHF. The CDR3 DNA sequence: TGTGCCAGCAGCTCCTTGGGCAATTCACCCCTCCACTTT.